These T cell receptor beta chains were read from a single sample in a study of blood T cell repertoires in COVID-19. Here immunoSEQ multiplex PCR was the method, and the copy in TCRdb shows in-frame clones only, minus some. The profile covers 60,000 to 90,000 clones, with 70% to 85% appearing a single time and approximately 20% taken by the ten largest. Sequencing input: peripheral blood. These receptor sequences come from a woman between 50 and 59 years old with acute or convalescent COVID-19. Both conserved end residues are part of each CDR3. Fields, in order: J gene, clone size, D gene, V gene, CDR3 DNA, CDR3 protein. A D gene is named only where the DNA matches it firmly. The listing skips clone size in some rows; elsewhere it reads once, few, many or a size class.

j_call: TRBJ2-7; clone_size: .; d_call: .; v_call: TRBV11-2; cdr3_nt: TGTGCCAGCAGCCCCTGGACAGCTTACGAGCAGTACTTC; cdr3_aa: CASSPWTAYEQYF
j_call: TRBJ2-7; clone_size: once; d_call: TRBD2; v_call: TRBV9; cdr3_nt: TGTGCCAGCAGCGTAGGTAGCGGGGTAACCTTTTTCTACGAGCAGTACTTC; cdr3_aa: CASSVGSGVTFFYEQYF
j_call: TRBJ2-1; clone_size: .; d_call: .; v_call: TRBV27; cdr3_nt: TGTGCCAGCAGTTCCACGGGGGGCGGCGAGCAGTTCTTC; cdr3_aa: CASSSTGGGEQFF
j_call: TRBJ1-6; clone_size: once; d_call: .; v_call: TRBV7-2; cdr3_nt: TGTGCCAGCAGCTTAGGTGGCAGGAGGGGTTATAATTCACCCCTCCACTTT; cdr3_aa: CASSLGGRRGYNSPLHF
j_call: TRBJ2-7; clone_size: .; d_call: TRBD2; v_call: TRBV27; cdr3_nt: TGTGCCAGCACCGGACTAGCGGGGGCCCGACTCTACGAGCAGTACTTC; cdr3_aa: CASTGLAGARLYEQYF
j_call: TRBJ1-1; clone_size: .; d_call: .; v_call: TRBV11-3; cdr3_nt: TGTGCCAGCAGCTTGTCTGGGGGGGAAGCTTTCTTT; cdr3_aa: CASSLSGGEAFF
j_call: TRBJ1-1; clone_size: .; d_call: .; v_call: TRBV19; cdr3_nt: TGTGCCAGTAGTATAGGCAGGGAAGCTTTCTTT; cdr3_aa: CASSIGREAFF
j_call: TRBJ2-1; clone_size: .; d_call: .; v_call: TRBV7-2; cdr3_nt: TGTGCCAGCAGCTTAGGGGGGCGAGGGCTTTACAATGAGCAGTTCTTC; cdr3_aa: CASSLGGRGLYNEQFF
j_call: TRBJ2-1; clone_size: .; d_call: TRBD1; v_call: TRBV2; cdr3_nt: TGTGCCAGCGACCGGACAGGGTTCTACAATGAGCAGTTCTTC; cdr3_aa: CASDRTGFYNEQFF
j_call: TRBJ2-1; clone_size: few; d_call: TRBD1; v_call: TRBV6-2/TRBV6-3; cdr3_nt: TGTGCCAGCAGTTACCCCGGGACAGGAGTATATGAGCAGTTCTTC; cdr3_aa: CASSYPGTGVYEQFF
j_call: TRBJ2-2; clone_size: .; d_call: TRBD1; v_call: TRBV5-1; cdr3_nt: TGCGCCAGCAGCCCCGGACAGGGGGAGGCCGGGGAGCTGTTTTTT; cdr3_aa: CASSPGQGEAGELFF
j_call: TRBJ2-7; clone_size: .; d_call: TRBD1; v_call: TRBV11-3; cdr3_nt: TGTGCCAGCAGCTTCGGGACAGGGGCCTACGAGCAGTACTTC; cdr3_aa: CASSFGTGAYEQYF
j_call: TRBJ2-3; clone_size: few; d_call: .; v_call: TRBV7-9; cdr3_nt: TGTGCCAGCAGCTCCCCCACCCGCGATGGCACAGATACGCAGTATTTT; cdr3_aa: CASSSPTRDGTDTQYF
j_call: TRBJ1-5; clone_size: few; d_call: .; v_call: TRBV2; cdr3_nt: TGTGCCAGCATGGGGCGGGGTGGTAGCAATCAGCCCCAGCATTTT; cdr3_aa: CASMGRGGSNQPQHF
j_call: TRBJ1-4; clone_size: .; d_call: .; v_call: TRBV5-1; cdr3_nt: TGCGCCAGCAGCTTTCTCCCGGCGGGGAGAGACGAAAAACTGTTTTTT; cdr3_aa: CASSFLPAGRDEKLFF
j_call: TRBJ1-4; clone_size: once; d_call: .; v_call: TRBV5-1; cdr3_nt: TGCGCCAGCTCAGATTCAACTAATGAAAAACTGTTTTTT; cdr3_aa: CASSDSTNEKLFF
j_call: TRBJ1-5; clone_size: .; d_call: TRBD1; v_call: TRBV19; cdr3_nt: TGTGCCAGTGGGGGGACAGGGGGCACGGGCCAGCCCCAGCATTTT; cdr3_aa: CASGGTGGTGQPQHF
j_call: TRBJ1-1; clone_size: .; d_call: .; v_call: TRBV7-6; cdr3_nt: TGTGCCAGCAGCTTAGGGGAGCGGACTGAAGCTTTCTTT; cdr3_aa: CASSLGERTEAFF
j_call: TRBJ1-1; clone_size: .; d_call: .; v_call: TRBV28; cdr3_nt: TGTGCCAGCAGCCTCAAGTTTAGCCCCCGGAACACTGAAGCTTTCTTT; cdr3_aa: CASSLKFSPRNTEAFF
j_call: TRBJ1-4; clone_size: .; d_call: .; v_call: TRBV5-5; cdr3_nt: TGTGCCAGCAGCTTGGCCGGGTCCTATAATGAAAAACTGTTTTTT; cdr3_aa: CASSLAGSYNEKLFF
j_call: TRBJ1-2; clone_size: .; d_call: TRBD1; v_call: TRBV15; cdr3_nt: TGTGCCACCAGCAGGGAAGACAGGGAATCCTATGGCTACACCTTC; cdr3_aa: CATSREDRESYGYTF
j_call: TRBJ2-2; clone_size: .; d_call: .; v_call: TRBV2; cdr3_nt: TGTGCCAGCAGTGAACGGGGATACACCGGGGAGCTGTTTTTT; cdr3_aa: CASSERGYTGELFF
j_call: TRBJ1-4; clone_size: .; d_call: .; v_call: TRBV5-4; cdr3_nt: TGTGCCAGCAGCTCCCGGCTTGAGGAGCCTAATGAAAAACTGTTTTTT; cdr3_aa: CASSSRLEEPNEKLFF
j_call: TRBJ2-7; clone_size: .; d_call: .; v_call: TRBV7-2; cdr3_nt: TGTGCCAGCAGTTCCTACAGGGACGAGCAGTACTTC; cdr3_aa: CASSSYRDEQYF
j_call: TRBJ2-6; clone_size: .; d_call: .; v_call: TRBV28; cdr3_nt: TGTGCCAGCAGTCTACTAGACGGGGTGGGCAGTCACCTCTCTGGGGCCAACGTCCTGACTTTC; cdr3_aa: CASSLLDGVGSHLSGANVLTF
j_call: TRBJ2-7; clone_size: .; d_call: .; v_call: TRBV6-5; cdr3_nt: TGTGCCAGCAGTTACTCCCCACAGGCAGCCTACGAGCAGTACTTC; cdr3_aa: CASSYSPQAAYEQYF
j_call: TRBJ2-5; clone_size: once; d_call: .; v_call: TRBV20-1; cdr3_nt: TGCAGTGCAGGACAGGAGACCCAGTACTTC; cdr3_aa: CSAGQETQYF
j_call: TRBJ2-7; clone_size: .; d_call: .; v_call: TRBV10-3; cdr3_nt: TGTGCCATCAGTGACAGGACCTACGAGCAGTACTTC; cdr3_aa: CAISDRTYEQYF
j_call: TRBJ1-5; clone_size: .; d_call: .; v_call: TRBV28; cdr3_nt: TGTGCCAGCAGTTCATACCCTTTGAATAGGGGGAATCAGCCCCAGCATTTT; cdr3_aa: CASSSYPLNRGNQPQHF
j_call: TRBJ2-7; clone_size: .; d_call: .; v_call: TRBV5-4; cdr3_nt: TGTGCCAGCAGCTTGGTAGGGGTGCAGAGCTCCTACGAGCAGTACTTC; cdr3_aa: CASSLVGVQSSYEQYF
j_call: TRBJ2-5; clone_size: once; d_call: TRBD2; v_call: TRBV7-3; cdr3_nt: TGTGCCAGCAGCTTAACTAGCGGGAGTCCGGGGACCCAGTACTTC; cdr3_aa: CASSLTSGSPGTQYF
j_call: TRBJ2-2; clone_size: .; d_call: .; v_call: TRBV11-3; cdr3_nt: TGTGCCAGCAGCTTAAGGATACAGGGGAACACCGGGGAGCTGTTTTTT; cdr3_aa: CASSLRIQGNTGELFF
j_call: TRBJ1-1; clone_size: .; d_call: .; v_call: TRBV6-2/TRBV6-3; cdr3_nt: TGTGCCAGCAGTTACGCGACAGTTAACACTGAAGCTTTCTTT; cdr3_aa: CASSYATVNTEAFF
j_call: TRBJ2-1; clone_size: few; d_call: .; v_call: TRBV5-4; cdr3_nt: TGTGCCAGCAGCCGTAGACCGGCCCTACCCGGGAATGAGCAGTTCTTC; cdr3_aa: CASSRRPALPGNEQFF
j_call: TRBJ1-2; clone_size: .; d_call: TRBD1; v_call: TRBV4-3; cdr3_nt: TGCGCCAGCAGCCAAGCCGGGACAGGCTATGGCTACACCTTC; cdr3_aa: CASSQAGTGYGYTF
j_call: TRBJ1-1; clone_size: .; d_call: .; v_call: TRBV6-6; cdr3_nt: TGTGCCAGCCGAGGACAGATGAACACTGAAGCTTTCTTT; cdr3_aa: CASRGQMNTEAFF
j_call: TRBJ1-1; clone_size: .; d_call: TRBD1; v_call: TRBV7-2; cdr3_nt: TGTGCCAGCAGCTTAGTGGGACAGGGTTTTACTGAAGCTTTCTTT; cdr3_aa: CASSLVGQGFTEAFF
j_call: TRBJ2-4; clone_size: .; d_call: .; v_call: TRBV5-6; cdr3_nt: TGTGCCAGCAGGTGGTGGGGGACTAAAAACATTCAGTACTTC; cdr3_aa: CASRWWGTKNIQYF
j_call: TRBJ2-4; clone_size: .; d_call: .; v_call: TRBV3-1/TRBV3-2; cdr3_nt: TGTGCCAGCAGTCCCGAAACCGGGACCAAAAACATTCAGTACTTC; cdr3_aa: CASSPETGTKNIQYF
j_call: TRBJ1-1; clone_size: once; d_call: .; v_call: TRBV18; cdr3_nt: TGTGCCAGCTCACCCCCCTTACCCAGCACTGAAGCTTTCTTT; cdr3_aa: CASSPPLPSTEAFF
j_call: TRBJ2-5; clone_size: .; d_call: .; v_call: TRBV7-9; cdr3_nt: TGTGCCAGCAGCCCGTCTTCAGGTACCGAGACCCAGTACTTC; cdr3_aa: CASSPSSGTETQYF
j_call: TRBJ1-5; clone_size: .; d_call: .; v_call: TRBV2; cdr3_nt: TGTGCCAGCAGTACCGACAGTAGCAATCAGCCCCAGCATTTT; cdr3_aa: CASSTDSSNQPQHF
j_call: TRBJ2-1; clone_size: .; d_call: .; v_call: TRBV7-8; cdr3_nt: TGTGCCAGCAGCTTAGCGCGGCTAGCTAATGAGCAGTTCTTC; cdr3_aa: CASSLARLANEQFF